This record concerns one T cell receptor beta chain sequence. Clones were read by immunoSEQ multiplex PCR, and TCRdb kept only the in-frame ones, dropping some. The sample has about 160,000 clones, around 74% seen once. The data belong to a study of blood T cell repertoires in COVID-19. At the level of the study: Sites across the United States, Italy and Spain contributed samples from acute and convalescent COVID-19. From T cells, B-cell-depleted T cells, or PBMCs came the material, which was cDNA or gDNA.

During active infection, Seattle patients enrolled and were then monitored through disease. Germline CDR1 reads SGHTA; CDR2 reads FQGNSA. The CDR3 is made up of 15 amino acids. The V end lost 2 bases, the J end lost 1 base, and 12 bases lay between the germline ends. This chain joins TRBV7-2 and TRBJ2-7; a weak D match, TRBD2 (5 bases). The sequenced material came from peripheral blood. This clonotype was obtained from a woman in her fifties or sixties with COVID-19, enrolled during active disease. The CDR3 nucleotides read TGTGCCAGCAGCTTAAGTACGGGGATTTCCTACGAGCAGTACTTC. Residues: CASSLSTGISYEQYF.